This T cell receptor (beta chain) was recovered during a study of blood T cells in healthy people across ages. A sample-barcoded 5' primer and a J-beta primer mix were used in a second PCR of roughly 6 to 12 cycles. Each CDR3 protein is one row after TCRdb ran MiXCR on the 5' RACE reads. The profile shows nearly 800,000 distinct CDR3 sequences, more than 55% of them singletons. Sequencing was done on a sample of blood. This TCR was recovered from a man in his forties in good health.

The CDR3 loop is CASSQSVGTGELFF. CDR3 in DNA: TGTGCCAGCAGCCAGAGCGTGGGGACCGGGGAGCTGTTTTTT. The rearrangement links TRBV3-1 to TRBJ2-2, with no clear D. The V and J ends lost 3 bases and 5 bases respectively, with 10 bases between them. This CDR3 spans 14 amino acids. The V gene's germline CDR1 is LGHDT and CDR2 YNNKEL (reference sequence).